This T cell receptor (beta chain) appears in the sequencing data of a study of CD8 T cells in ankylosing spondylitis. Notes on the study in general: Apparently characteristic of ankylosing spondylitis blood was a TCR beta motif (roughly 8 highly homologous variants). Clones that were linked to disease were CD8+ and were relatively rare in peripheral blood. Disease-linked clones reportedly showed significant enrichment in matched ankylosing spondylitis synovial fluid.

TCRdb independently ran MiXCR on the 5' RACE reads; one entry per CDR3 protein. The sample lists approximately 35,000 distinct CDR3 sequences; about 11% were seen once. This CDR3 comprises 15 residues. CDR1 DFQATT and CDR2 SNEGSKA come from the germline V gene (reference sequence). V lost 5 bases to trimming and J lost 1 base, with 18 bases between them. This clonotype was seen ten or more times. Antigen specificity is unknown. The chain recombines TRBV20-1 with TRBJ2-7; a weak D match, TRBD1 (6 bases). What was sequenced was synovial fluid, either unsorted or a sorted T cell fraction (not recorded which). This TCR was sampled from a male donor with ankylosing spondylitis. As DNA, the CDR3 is TGCAGTGCTCTACCCGACAGGTTTAATTCCTACGAGCAGTACTTC. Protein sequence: CSALPDRFNSYEQYF.